The 18 T cell receptor beta chains in this list originate from one sample, sequenced in a study of cytomegalovirus exposure and HLA in healthy donors. PCR primers comprised 60 Vbeta and 13 Jbeta primers. The assay was immunoSEQ multiplex PCR, and TCRdb's table has in-frame clones only and misses some. The sample records about 150,000 clones, under 70% being singletons. The sample taken for sequencing was PBMCs. The receptors stem from a man aged 25-45 years in good health and CMV-seropositive.

This chain joins TRBV7-2 and TRBJ1-1; D gene uncertain. The CDR3 covers 12 residues. The V and J ends lost 1 base and 8 bases respectively, with 8 bases between them. Germline V gene sequence: CDR1 SGHTA, CDR2 FQGNSA. The CDR3 sequence is CASSLDWAEAFF. For the CDR3, the DNA is TGTGCCAGCAGCTTAGATTGGGCAGAAGCTTTCTTT. The full variable domain, its missing parts supplied by reference TRBV7-2 and TRBJ1-1, is GAGVSQSPSNKVTEKGKDVELRCDPISGHTALYWYRQSLGQGLEFLIYFQGNSAPDKSGLPSDRFSAERTGGSVSTLTIQRTQQEDSAVYLCASSLDWAEAFFGQGTRLTVV.

The genes are TRBV6-1 and TRBJ2-5; D may be TRBD2 (6 bases). The tail of the sequence fits TRBJ2-7 better, so the J call may be wrong. This CDR3 is 15 amino acids long. From germline, CDR1 is MNHNS and CDR2 SASEGT. In DNA, the CDR3 is TGTGCCAGCAGTGAGGCCGGGACTGCCACCTACGAGCAGTACTTC. Protein sequence: CASSEAGTATYEQYF.

The table lists this clone with a few counts. The chain couples TRBV19 to TRBJ2-7, with 7 nucleotides matching TRBD2. The trim removed 5 bases at V and 6 bases at J, leaving 10 bases unmatched. The germline gives CDR1 LNHDA, CDR2 SQIVND (reference sequence). The length of the CDR3 is 14 residues. In DNA, the CDR3 is TGTGCCAGTAGTCCCGGGGGAGGGCTTAGCGAGCAGTACTTC. Translating gives CASSPGGGLSEQYF.

The chain couples TRBV10-1 to TRBJ2-2; 7 nucleotides match TRBD2. This CDR3 contains 15 residues. Germline loops: CDR1 WNHNN, CDR2 SYGVQD (reference sequence). Unmatched junction bases numbered 7, after V lost 5 bases and J lost 4 bases. CDR3 DNA sequence: TGCGCCAGCAGTAGACGGGAGGAGGGCACCGGGGAGCTGTTTTTT. This encodes CASSRREEGTGELFF.

This clone has only a few counts. The rearrangement uses TRBV6-6 and TRBJ1-1; 7 bases align to TRBD1. The ends lost 7 bases at V and 5 bases at J; junction bases unmatched: 7. Per the germline V gene, CDR1 is MNHNY and CDR2 is SVGAGI (reference sequence). CDR3 length: 13 residues. The CDR3 loop is CASIDRAITEAFF. The DNA of the CDR3 is TGTGCCAGCATTGACAGGGCCATAACTGAAGCTTTCTTT.

The chain is built from TRBV10-1 and TRBJ2-3; 11 bases are shared with TRBD2. CDR3 length equals 16 residues. With 10 bases clipped from V and 2 bases from J, the junction kept 11 bases outside the gene matches. Germline CDR1 is WNHNN and CDR2 is SYGVQD (reference sequence). DNA of the CDR3: TGCGCCACGGGACTAGCGGAATCAATAGACACAGATACGCAGTATTTT. Its translation is CATGLAESIDTDTQYF.

This chain connects TRBV5-1 to TRBJ1-5; D is unclear. The CDR3 has 15 residues. V shed 0 bases and J shed 9 bases, with 16 bases lying between them. From germline, CDR1 is SGHRS and CDR2 YFSETQ. The CDR3 DNA follows: TGCGCCAGCAGCTTGGACGGGTTAGCGGGTCGGCCCCAGCATTTT. It encodes CASSLDGLAGRPQHF.

The genes are TRBV9 and TRBJ2-7; 7 nucleotides agree with TRBD2. Germline V lookup: CDR1 SGDLS, CDR2 YYNGEE. The CDR3 has 15 residues. Trimming cost V 0 bases and J 3 bases; bases outside gene matches: 6. DNA of the CDR3: TGTGCCAGCAGCGTAGAGGCGGGAGCGGGCTACGAGCAGTACTTC. Its protein product is CASSVEAGAGYEQYF.

CDR3 in amino acids: CSAYAGNIQYF. The CDR3 DNA reads TGCAGTGCTTACGCCGGAAACATTCAGTACTTC. This sequence joins TRBV20-1 and TRBJ2-4; no clear D gene. CDR1 is DFQATT and CDR2 is SNEGSKA in the germline V gene (reference sequence). With 5 bases removed from V and 6 bases from J, the gap between germline ends came to 8 bases. CDR3 length: 11 residues.

This clone turned up a few times. The V gene is TRBV28, the J gene TRBJ1-2, with 7 bases identical to TRBD1. There are 13 residues in the CDR3. The ends lost 6 bases at V and 5 bases at J; junction bases unmatched: 6. Germline lookup yields CDR1 MDHEN and CDR2 SYDVKM. DNA of the CDR3: TGTGCCAGCAGCTCGGGACAGTCTTATGGCTACACCTTC. As protein: CASSSGQSYGYTF.

This chain uses TRBV28 with TRBJ2-1; 9 nucleotides align to TRBD2. With V trimmed by 2 bases and J by 4 bases, 9 bases remained unmatched. This CDR3 is 17 amino acids long. Germline lookup yields CDR1 MDHEN and CDR2 SYDVKM. The CDR3 sequence is CASSLGASGDIYNEQFF. The CDR3 DNA sequence: TGTGCCAGCAGTTTAGGGGCTAGCGGGGATATTTACAATGAGCAGTTCTTC.

By share of the sample, this clone is medium-sized. The V gene is TRBV5-6, the J gene TRBJ1-4, with 8 bases that match TRBD1. With V trimmed by 2 bases and J by 5 bases, 8 bases remained unmatched. Germline V gene sequence: CDR1 SGHDT, CDR2 YYEEEE. There are 16 residues in the CDR3. The chain's CDR3 is CASSLIQQGGNEKLFF. For the CDR3, the DNA is TGTGCCAGCAGCTTAATCCAACAGGGGGGGAATGAAAAACTGTTTTTT. The full variable domain, completed using reference TRBV5-6 and TRBJ1-4, is DAGVTQSPTHLIKTRGQQVTLRCSPKSGHDTVSWYQQALGQGPQFIFQYYEEEERQRGNFPDRFSGHQFPNYSSELNVNALLLGDSALYLCASSLIQQGGNEKLFFGSGTQLSVL.

With respect to this clone: Mismatch with germline at one junction end may stem from a read error. This chain links TRBV7-9 with TRBJ1-1, with 9 bases that match TRBD1. Germline CDR1 reads SEHNR; CDR2 reads FQNEAQ (reference sequence). CDR3 length: 19 amino acids. The DNA for the CDR3 is TGTTCCAGCAGCACACCGGATGGACAGGGGTTGGTCATTAACACTGAAGCTTTCTTT. Protein: CSSSTPDGQGLVINTEAFF.

The chain links TRBV27 to TRBJ2-7; tentative D call: TRBD2 (6 bases). Germline V CDR1 and CDR2: MNHEY, SMNVEV (reference sequence). With 6 bases removed from V and 1 base from J, the gap between germline ends came to 7 bases. The CDR3 covers 12 residues. CDR3 in DNA: TGTGCCAGCAGGGAGGGTTCCTACGAGCAGTACTTC. The encoded protein is CASREGSYEQYF.

The chain combines TRBV15 with TRBJ2-7, with D possibly TRBD2 on 7 matching bases. Germline assignment: CDR1 LNHNV and CDR2 YYDKDF (reference sequence). This CDR3 has 17 amino acids. Trimming took off 1 base at V and 2 bases at J, with 18 bases between the two ends. CDR3 loop: CATSRGGGGGLAYEQYF. CDR3 nucleotide sequence: TGTGCCACCAGCAGAGGAGGGGGGGGAGGGCTGGCCTACGAGCAGTACTTC.

CDR3 sequence reads: CASSWEGRLLNEQFF. CDR3 bases: TGTGCCAGCAGCTGGGAGGGTAGGCTACTAAATGAGCAGTTCTTC. J is TRBJ2-1 and V is TRBV7-9; TRBD2 matches 7 bases. Per the germline V gene, CDR1 is SEHNR and CDR2 is FQNEAQ (reference sequence). With V trimmed by 4 bases and J by 7 bases, 10 bases remained unmatched. This CDR3 spans 15 amino acids.

Only a few counts were recorded for this clone. The chain recombines TRBV7-3 with TRBJ1-1; perhaps TRBD1 as D (6 bases). Trimming pared 5 bases from V and 1 base from J, leaving 14 bases between. The germline V gene has CDR1 SGHTA and CDR2 FQGTGA. This CDR3 is built from 15 residues. For the CDR3, the DNA is TGTGCCAGCAGCCTCGGGACAACCGAGAACACTGAAGCTTTCTTT. Its translation: CASSLGTTENTEAFF.

V and J are TRBV7-2 and TRBJ2-1; TRBD2 aligns across 9 bases. V lost 1 base and J lost 5; bases outside the gene matches: 9. Germline assignment: CDR1 SGHTA and CDR2 FQGNSA. The CDR3 has 17 amino acids. CDR3 sequence: CASSLGAAGGVNNEQFF. CDR3 in DNA: TGTGCCAGCAGCTTAGGCGCAGCGGGAGGTGTAAACAATGAGCAGTTCTTC.